Listed here are 27 T cell receptor beta chains from one sample, sequenced in a study of shared clonotypes between healthy human individuals. Produced via immunoSEQ multiplex PCR; TCRdb's table is partial and in-frame only. This sample has about 2.5 million clones; under 95% occur once, and the top ten carry approximately 0.39%. Sequenced material: naive CD4+ T cells from PBMCs. As to subset: CD45RA+ positively selected. These receptors originate from a man aged 18 to 30 in good health. Some clones in this sample may be carry-over from other donors' samples.

V usage is TRBV5-4 and J usage is TRBJ2-3; 8 bases are a match to TRBD2. V shed 4 bases, J shed 8 bases, and the junction held 15 bases outside the gene matches. The CDR3 has 16 residues. The germline gives CDR1 SGHNT, CDR2 YYREEE (reference sequence). CDR3 DNA: TGTGCCAGCAGCAGGGAAAGCGGGAGCACGAGGAGTACGCAGTATTTT. Encoded protein: CASSRESGSTRSTQYF.

Comment on this clone: One junction end disagrees with the germline gene, perhaps due to a read error. The chain recombines TRBV5-1 with TRBJ1-3, with D maybe TRBD1 (5 bases). The CDR3 has 15 residues. Germline assignment: CDR1 SGHRS and CDR2 YFSETQ. In nucleotides, the CDR3 is TGCGCCAGCACCTTGGGGCCAGGTTCCGGAAACACCATATATTTT. As protein: CASTLGPGSGNTIYF.

This chain uses TRBV15 with TRBJ1-6, with D perhaps TRBD1 (5 bases). Germline-derived CDR1 and CDR2 are LNHNV and YYDKDF (reference sequence). V was trimmed by 6 bases and J by 3 bases, leaving 9 bases between them. The length of the CDR3 is 14 residues. The CDR3 nucleotides read TGTGCCACCAGGCAGGGCTTCTATAATTCACCCCTCCACTTT. This translates into CATRQGFYNSPLHF.

The rearrangement links TRBV11-2 to TRBJ1-1, with D hard to call. The CDR3 is 13 amino acids. V was pared by 2 bases and J by 0 bases, with 4 bases between. From germline, CDR1 is SGHAT and CDR2 FQNNGV. This chain's CDR3 is CASSLIVNTEAFF. Here the CDR3 DNA reads TGTGCCAGCAGCTTAATCGTGAACACTGAAGCTTTCTTT. The full variable domain, with the rest looked up from reference TRBV11-2 and TRBJ1-1, is EAGVAQSPRYKIIEKRQSVAFWCNPISGHATLYWYQQILGQGPKLLIQFQNNGVVDDSQLPKDRFSAERLKGVDSTLKIQPAKLEDSAVYLCASSLIVNTEAFFGQGTRLTVV.

V gene TRBV7-9 combines with J gene TRBJ2-5; D is possibly TRBD2 (6 bases). CDR3 size: 14 residues. V lost 5 bases and J 4 bases, leaving 14 bases between the germline ends. Germline CDR1 reads SEHNR; CDR2 reads FQNEAQ (reference sequence). The CDR3 DNA is TGTGCCAGCAGCCTCAGACTAGATCGAGAGACCCAGTACTTC. Amino acid sequence: CASSLRLDRETQYF. The entire variable domain, with the rest obtained from reference TRBV7-9 and TRBJ2-5, is as follows: DTGVSQNPRHKITKRGQNVTFRCDPISEHNRLYWYRQTLGQGPEFLTYFQNEAQLEKSRLLSDRFSAERPKGSFSTLEIQRTEQGDSAMYLCASSLRLDRETQYFGPGTRLLVL.

The V call is TRBV5-1, the J call TRBJ2-7; 9 bases match TRBD1. The CDR3 sequence is 15 residues long. V lost 0 bases, J lost 6 bases, and 7 bases stayed unmatched. Germline CDR1 SGHRS, CDR2 YFSETQ. The DNA for the CDR3 is TGCGCCAGCAGCTTGGACAGGGGGCGCAGAAGCGAGCAGTACTTC. This codes for CASSLDRGRRSEQYF. The entire variable domain, with the rest obtained from reference TRBV5-1 and TRBJ2-7, is as follows: KAGVTQTPRYLIKTRGQQVTLSCSPISGHRSVSWYQQTPGQGLQFLFEYFSETQRNKGNFPGRFSGRQFSNSRSEMNVSTLELGDSALYLCASSLDRGRRSEQYFGPGTRLTVT.

The chain combines TRBV5-1 with TRBJ2-3; the match to TRBD2 covers 10 bases. With 1 base clipped from V and 1 base from J, the junction kept 3 bases outside the gene matches. CDR1 and CDR2 (germline): SGHRS, YFSETQ. The CDR3 totals 16 residues. The CDR3 sequence: CASSLYGTSGTDTQYF. The CDR3 bases are TGCGCCAGCAGCTTGTACGGGACTAGCGGCACAGATACGCAGTATTTT.

This clone has only one observation. The chain combines TRBV2 with TRBJ2-7; the D gene is possibly TRBD1 (5 bases). From germline, CDR1 is SNHLY and CDR2 FYNNEI. The V end lost 8 bases, the J end lost 6 bases, and 14 bases lay between the germline ends. The CDR3 spans 12 residues. The CDR3, as DNA: TGTGCCAGCTGCCCGGAAAGGGGCGAGCAGTACTTC. This translates into CASCPERGEQYF. Together with reference TRBV2 and TRBJ2-7, the CDR3 gives the full variable domain: EPEVTQTPSHQVTQMGQEVILRCVPISNHLYFYWYRQILGQKVEFLVSFYNNEISEKSEIFDDQFSVERPDGSNFTLKIRSTKLEDSAMYFCASCPERGEQYFGPGTRLTVT.

The chain employs TRBV28 and TRBJ2-5; no clear D gene. Germline V gene data show CDR1 as MDHEN and CDR2 as SYDVKM. V lost 4 bases, J lost 1 base, and 13 bases lay in between. The CDR3 spans 15 residues. CDR3 coding DNA: TGTGCCAGCAGTTCCCACGTCGGCGTCCAAGAGACCCAGTACTTC. It encodes CASSSHVGVQETQYF. Filled out from reference TRBV28 and TRBJ2-5, the complete variable domain reads DVKVTQSSRYLVKRTGEKVFLECVQDMDHENMFWYRQDPGLGLRLIYFSYDVKMKEKGDIPEGYSVSREKKERFSLILESASTNQTSMYLCASSSHVGVQETQYFGPGTRLLVL.

The chain employs TRBV30 and TRBJ2-2; D might be TRBD2 (6 bases). V dropped 1 base and J dropped 7 bases, with 16 bases sitting between them. This CDR3 has 15 residues. CDR1 GTSNPN and CDR2 SVGIG come from the germline V gene (reference sequence). CDR3 residues: CAWSGPLGGGGELFF. DNA for the CDR3: TGTGCCTGGAGTGGCCCCCTGGGGGGTGGCGGGGAGCTGTTTTTT. Based on the CDR3 plus reference TRBV30 and TRBJ2-2, the full variable domain is SQTIHQWPATLVQPVGSPLSLECTVEGTSNPNLYWYRQAAGRGLQLLFYSVGIGQISSEVPQNLSASRPQDRQFILSSKKLLLSDSGFYLCAWSGPLGGGGELFFGEGSRLTVL.

This chain connects TRBV7-2 to TRBJ2-1; 9 nucleotides agree with TRBD2. The germline V gene has CDR1 SGHTA and CDR2 FQGNSA. The V gene end was trimmed by 1 base and the J gene end by 7 bases; junction bases not matched to a gene: 8. The length of the CDR3 is 16 residues. The CDR3, as DNA: TGTGCCAGCAGCTTAGGAGCGGGGGGTGGGGAAAATGAGCAGTTCTTC. Translating it yields CASSLGAGGGENEQFF.

The chain couples TRBV7-9 to TRBJ2-1; D tentatively reads TRBD1 or TRBD2 (5 bases each). CDR3 length equals 14 residues. The germline V gene has CDR1 SEHNR and CDR2 FQNEAQ (reference sequence). V lost 4 bases and J lost 7, with 14 bases in between. CDR3 nucleotides: TGTGCCAGCAGCTCGATGGGGGTGGGGAATGAGCAGTTCTTC. This gives the protein CASSSMGVGNEQFF.

This chain connects TRBV5-6 to TRBJ1-6; D gene ambiguous. The CDR3 totals 12 residues. Germline-derived CDR1 and CDR2 are SGHDT and YYEEEE. V dropped 3 bases and J dropped 10 bases, with 8 bases sitting between them. CDR3 protein: CASSYQQSPLHF. The CDR3 DNA is TGTGCCAGCAGCTATCAGCAGTCACCCCTCCACTTT.

This clone occurred once. This chain uses TRBV10-3 with TRBJ1-2, with D perhaps matching TRBD1 (5 bases). The V gene's germline CDR1 is ENHRY and CDR2 SYGVKD. This CDR3 spans 16 amino acids. V was trimmed by 3 bases and J by 0 bases, leaving 14 bases between them. This CDR3 reads CAISDPGGATNYGYTF. DNA for the CDR3: TGTGCCATCAGTGACCCGGGCGGGGCTACTAACTATGGCTACACCTTC.

V usage is TRBV5-6 and J usage is TRBJ1-2; the D is unclear. CDR1 is SGHDT, CDR2 YYEEEE, per germline. Trimming pared 3 bases from V and 4 bases from J, leaving 10 bases between. CDR3 length equals 13 residues. CDR3 sequence: CASSYDPSYGYTF. Here the CDR3 DNA reads TGTGCCAGCAGCTATGACCCAAGCTATGGCTACACCTTC.

As concerns this clone: The sample carries other DNA sequences with the same CDR3. V is TRBV6-5 and J is TRBJ2-7; 11 nucleotides align to TRBD1. The CDR3 consists of 14 residues. Germline V gene sequence: CDR1 MNHEY, CDR2 SVGAGI. V dropped 6 bases and J dropped 2; count of bases not matched to a gene: 3. CDR3 sequence reads: CASRGQGGTYEQYF. The DNA for the CDR3 is TGTGCCAGCAGGGGACAGGGGGGCACCTACGAGCAGTACTTC.

The rearrangement links TRBV5-1 to TRBJ2-3, with a tentative D call TRBD2 (6 bases). Germline V CDR1 and CDR2: SGHRS, YFSETQ. This CDR3 has 17 residues. Between the trimmed V and J ends, which lost 0 bases and 4 bases, there was a span of 18 bases. CDR3 region: CASSLARAGRLPDTQYF. The CDR3 DNA reads TGCGCCAGCAGCTTGGCCCGGGCGGGAAGGCTCCCAGATACGCAGTATTTT.

The chain employs TRBV5-1 and TRBJ1-2, with D uncertain. V shed 0 bases and J shed 6 bases, with 12 bases lying between them. This CDR3 is built from 14 residues. Germline V gene data show CDR1 as SGHRS and CDR2 as YFSETQ. The CDR3 region is CASSLASGSDGYTF. In nucleotides, the CDR3 is TGCGCCAGCAGCTTGGCGTCGGGTTCAGATGGCTACACCTTC.

The chain uses TRBV28 and TRBJ2-3; a possible D gene is TRBD2 (6 bases). The CDR3 has 14 residues. Per the germline V gene, CDR1 is MDHEN and CDR2 is SYDVKM. Trimming pared 7 bases from V and 2 bases from J, leaving 13 bases between. As DNA, the CDR3 is TGTGCCAGCACCACAGGAGGGTCCACAGATACGCAGTATTTT. This translates into CASTTGGSTDTQYF.

The V gene is TRBV28, the J gene TRBJ1-1; the D is unclear. The V and J ends lost 1 base and 3 bases respectively, with 9 bases between them. CDR1 is MDHEN, CDR2 SYDVKM, per germline. This CDR3 comprises 14 residues. The CDR3 is CASSLSRHHTEAFF. In DNA, the CDR3 is TGTGCCAGCAGTTTATCCCGACACCACACTGAAGCTTTCTTT.

This clone was seen just once. The chain is built from TRBV29-1 and TRBJ2-5; 14 bases fit TRBD2. This CDR3 comprises 16 residues. Per the germline V gene, CDR1 is SQVTM and CDR2 is ANQGSEA. V lost 4 bases to trimming and J lost 5 bases; unmatched junction nucleotides: 9. In nucleotides, the CDR3 is TGCAGCGTTGGTGCCGGGACTAGCGGGAGAGGGGAGACCCAGTACTTC. This codes for CSVGAGTSGRGETQYF.

The rearrangement uses TRBV5-1 and TRBJ2-2; D is possibly TRBD2 (6 bases). V was cut by 0 bases and J by 3 bases, with 12 bases left in between. Looked up from germline, CDR1 is SGHRS and CDR2 is YFSETQ. The CDR3 contains 16 residues. CDR3 sequence reads: CASSLEGGRDTGELFF. The CDR3 DNA sequence: TGCGCCAGCAGCTTGGAGGGAGGCCGGGACACCGGGGAGCTGTTTTTT.

The chain uses TRBV27 and TRBJ1-4, with a tentative D call TRBD1 (5 bases). The CDR3 spans 15 residues. Trimming left V 8 bases short and J 8 bases short, with 21 bases between. The germline V gene has CDR1 MNHEY and CDR2 SMNVEV (reference sequence). This CDR3 reads CASLADRGVEEKLFF. For the CDR3, the DNA is TGTGCCAGCCTTGCCGACAGAGGGGTTGAGGAAAAACTGTTTTTT.

The chain joins TRBV19 to TRBJ2-1, with D unresolved. CDR3 length: 11 residues. Trimming pared 8 bases from V and 3 bases from J, leaving 5 bases between. Germline V gives CDR1 LNHDA, CDR2 SQIVND (reference sequence). This CDR3 is CASAYYNEQFF. CDR3 sequence (DNA): TGTGCCAGTGCCTACTACAATGAGCAGTTCTTC. The full variable domain, rest sourced from reference TRBV19 and TRBJ2-1, is DGGITQSPKYLFRKEGQNVTLSCEQNLNHDAMYWYRQDPGQGLRLIYYSQIVNDFQKGDIAEGYSVSREKKESFPLTVTSAQKNPTAFYLCASAYYNEQFFGPGTRLTVL.

Remarks on this clone: Other DNA sequences in the sample encode the same CDR3. The rearrangement links TRBV5-1 to TRBJ1-3; 8 bases are a match to TRBD1. Germline loops: CDR1 SGHRS, CDR2 YFSETQ. The CDR3 is made up of 16 amino acids. Unmatched junction bases numbered 5, after V lost 3 bases and J lost 0 bases. This CDR3 reads CASSWAGTGSGNTIYF. In nucleotides, the CDR3 is TGCGCCAGCAGCTGGGCCGGGACAGGCTCTGGAAACACCATATATTTT.

The chain combines TRBV7-3 with TRBJ2-2; D gene unclear. The CDR3 totals 13 residues. Per germline, CDR1 SGHTA and CDR2 FQGTGA. V lost 10 bases and J lost 4, with 13 bases in between. The CDR3 region has the DNA TGTGCCACTGGCCCCGAGATCACCGGGGAGCTGTTTTTT. It specifies CATGPEITGELFF.

The chain employs TRBV7-2 and TRBJ2-3, with a possible D match to TRBD1 (5 bases). The germline gives CDR1 SGHTA, CDR2 FQGNSA. Trimming took off 4 bases at V and 7 bases at J, with 12 bases between the two ends. The CDR3 covers 13 residues. The CDR3 protein is CASSSEVGHTQYF. In DNA form, the CDR3 reads TGTGCCAGCAGCTCCGAAGTGGGGCATACGCAGTATTTT. The whole variable domain, filled in from reference TRBV7-2 and TRBJ2-3, reads GAGVSQSPSNKVTEKGKDVELRCDPISGHTALYWYRQSLGQGLEFLIYFQGNSAPDKSGLPSDRFSAERTGGSVSTLTIQRTQQEDSAVYLCASSSEVGHTQYFGPGTRLTVL.